The T cell receptor (beta chain) under discussion was sequenced for a study of shared clonotypes between healthy human individuals. Germline V gene sequence: CDR1 MGHRA, CDR2 YSYEKL. The CDR3 contains 14 residues. Trimming took 0 bases from V and 6 from J, leaving 6 bases between them. Several immunoSEQ plates received, in even portions, the genomic DNA of each subset. The method was immunoSEQ multiplex PCR; TCRdb's version includes in-frame clones alone and lacks a portion of them. Altogether roughly 2 million clones are present, 85% to 95% being singletons, with the ten largest covering around 0.13%.

Sequenced material: naive CD4+ T cells sorted from blood. Subset in this sample: CD45RA+ positively selected. The receptor was derived from a man aged 18-30 years in good health. This chain uses TRBV4-1 with TRBJ1-6, with D uncertain. The CDR3 nucleotides are TGCGCCAGCAGCCAAGAGAACAGTAATTCACCCCTCCACTTT. Translating gives CASSQENSNSPLHF.